The T cell receptor (beta chain) under discussion was sequenced for a study of human T cells and chemical hapten exposure. This clonotype was seen a handful of times. Its antigen is not identified. Authors' data handling: A per-sample median of about 100,000 TCRs was observed, with counts ranging from 23,224 to 690,600. TCRdb itself ran the RACE reads through MiXCR, one entry per CDR3 protein. TCRdb's processing, not the study's, gives the V and J calls here. The sample lists approximately 370,000 distinct CDR3 sequences, 5.5% seen once, with 7% to 10% in the top ten. Sample time point: pre-sensitization, week 0. Described treatment: therapeutic diphenylcyclopropenone sensitization with weekly scalp DPC. Patches went on only after blood had been drawn each time. Notes on the study in general: DPC sensitization did not alter TCRs above 1 in 1000 frequency.

This CDR3 has 15 amino acids. CDR1 is MNHEY, CDR2 SMNVEV, per germline (reference sequence). V shed 5 bases, J shed 4 bases, and the junction held 6 bases outside the gene matches. The sample was whole blood, taken in connection with sensitization to the hapten diphenylcyclopropenone (DPC). The receptor was isolated from a woman between 18 and 29 years old with alopecia areata. Some clones in this sample may be carry-over from other donors' samples. The rearrangement uses TRBV27 and TRBJ1-5; 9 bases map to TRBD1. The CDR3 DNA is TGTGCCAGCAGTGCCACCGGGACAGGGAATCAGCCCCAGCATTTT. Protein: CASSATGTGNQPQHF.